Listed below are T cell receptor beta chains from one sample, sequenced in a study of cytomegalovirus exposure and HLA in healthy donors. Assay: immunoSEQ multiplex PCR; the TCRdb copy retains only in-frame clones and omits some. The table records under 200,000 clones, approximately 96% of them present only once. The sample taken for sequencing was PBMCs. These receptors came from a woman between 18 and 30 years old in good health and CMV-seronegative. Each CDR3 is given with its conserved first and last residue. A D gene is named only where the DNA matches it firmly. Expanded clones are given a class, and other clones once, few, many or no size at all.

CDR3: CSVVPRDGGPYEQYF
DNA: TGCAGCGTTGTTCCGAGGGACGGGGGGCCCTACGAGCAGTACTTC
J: TRBJ2-7
V: TRBV29-1
size: -
D: -

CDR3: CATSRLAGALLKNTGELFF
DNA: TGTGCCACCAGCAGACTAGCGGGGGCTCTCCTTAAGAACACCGGGGAGCTGTTTTTT
J: TRBJ2-2
V: TRBV15
size: -
D: TRBD2

CDR3: CASGGTGQYF
DNA: TGTGCCAGCGGAGGTACGGGGCAGTATTTT
J: TRBJ2-3
V: TRBV9
size: -
D: -

CDR3: CASRVPDSKNIQYF
DNA: TGTGCCAGCAGAGTCCCGGACAGCAAAAACATTCAGTACTTC
J: TRBJ2-4
V: TRBV6-6
size: -
D: -

CDR3: CASRSLGQGNQPQHF
DNA: TGTGCCAGTAGATCCCTTGGGCAGGGCAATCAGCCCCAGCATTTT
J: TRBJ1-5
V: TRBV19
size: -
D: -

CDR3: CASKGTGAYEQYF
DNA: TGTGCCTCGAAGGGGACAGGGGCCTACGAGCAGTACTTC
J: TRBJ2-7
V: TRBV19
size: -
D: TRBD1

CDR3: CASSSGGPYGYTF
DNA: TGTGCCAGCAGCTCGGGGGGGCCGTATGGCTACACCTTC
J: TRBJ1-2
V: TRBV5-6
size: -
D: -

CDR3: CAPEGPGTQYF
DNA: TGTGCCCCCGAGGGCCCCGGGACCCAGTACTTC
J: TRBJ2-5
V: TRBV19
size: -
D: -

CDR3: CASSEPGTGAGRQYF
DNA: TGTGCCAGCAGTGAACCCGGGACAGGGGCGGGGAGGCAGTACTTC
J: TRBJ2-7
V: TRBV25-1
size: -
D: TRBD1

CDR3: CASSETGTVNTEAFF
DNA: TGCGCCAGCAGCGAGACCGGGACAGTGAACACTGAAGCTTTCTTT
J: TRBJ1-1
V: TRBV5-1
size: -
D: TRBD1

CDR3: CASSLRVAGDYEQYF
DNA: TGTGCCAGCAGCCTGAGAGTAGCGGGGGACTACGAGCAGTACTTC
J: TRBJ2-7
V: TRBV5-6
size: -
D: TRBD2

CDR3: CASSEQNTGELFF
DNA: TGTGCCAGCAGTGAACAAAACACCGGGGAGCTGTTTTTT
J: TRBJ2-2
V: TRBV25-1
size: -
D: -

CDR3: CASSQAPSGGTSYNEQFF
DNA: TGCGCCAGCAGCCAAGCCCCGTCGGGGGGAACCTCCTACAATGAGCAGTTCTTC
J: TRBJ2-1
V: TRBV4-1
size: once
D: TRBD2

CDR3: CASSVGEYGYTF
DNA: TGTGCCAGCAGCGTAGGGGAGTATGGCTACACCTTC
J: TRBJ1-2
V: TRBV9
size: -
D: -

CDR3: CAWIPGTGSNYGYTF
DNA: TGTGCCTGGATTCCCGGGACAGGGTCTAACTATGGCTACACCTTC
J: TRBJ1-2
V: TRBV30
size: -
D: TRBD1

CDR3: CASSAGQMLRGYTF
DNA: TGTGCCAGCAGCGCGGGACAGATGCTAAGGGGCTACACCTTC
J: TRBJ1-2
V: TRBV5-6
size: -
D: TRBD1

CDR3: CASSLVGVGAPNF
DNA: -
J: TRBJ2-7
V: TRBV7-2
size: -
D: -

CDR3: CASSFLGGYNEQFF
DNA: TGTGCCAGCAGCTTCTTGGGGGGTTACAATGAGCAGTTCTTC
J: TRBJ2-1
V: TRBV11-1
size: -
D: -